This TCR beta chain was retrieved from a study of shared clonotypes between healthy human individuals (dated by TCRdb to 2018 to 2020). For context, the study as a whole: The cohort included a few men and a couple of women between 18 and 49 years of age. Per donor, three plates each were used for CD4 naive and CD4 memory, two for CD8 naive, and one for CD8 memory. Leukapheresis yielded between about 0.9 and 8.9 billion PBMCs per donor. To estimate repertoire size and how much clonotype sharing occurs between individuals, the study deeply sequenced the blood TCR repertoires of 5 or 6 healthy adults. To increase sequencing depth and limit assay-specific biases, TCR repertoire library preparation and sequencing were carried out by different laboratories using diverse techniques. What the authors observed across the whole study: When a handful of donors were compared, the shared fraction of clonotypes was around 4.6% for naive CD4, over 3% for naive CD8, 2.3% for memory CD4, and approximately 0.4% for memory CD8. Pairwise subsampling indicated that sequencing depth was expected to affect the degree of clonotype sharing among donors. Rarefaction of sorted-subset datasets indicated incomplete sequencing despite the large sequencing depth. Sampling was restricted to blood, and TCR repertoires in tissues likely differ from the TCR repertoires found in blood. Compared with non-shared clonotypes, the clonotypes found in all four sorted-subset donors had higher generation probabilities. Naive subsets generally had larger estimated clonotype richness than memory subsets. The genetic and exposure-history diversity represented was limited by the small number of donors.

Notes on this clone: What antigen it recognizes has not been identified. It has no much larger one-base neighbor in the sample; base qualities were not kept.

The CDR3 numbers 14 residues from cysteine through phenylalanine. The retained sequence is limited to the CDR3, 42 bases, with the frame set at the first base. CDR1 and CDR2 are read off the germline V gene as WSHSY and SAAADI. V and J lose 2 bases and 7 bases, and a span of 12 bases separates them. Using the deep immunoSEQ assay, TCR CDR3 regions were amplified from genomic DNA by multiplex PCR. Extracted genomic DNA from each cell subset was distributed evenly across all wells of several immunoSEQ 96-well plates, and each plate was treated as a replicate. For sorted subsets, roughly 200 ng of genomic DNA, equivalent to 25,000 to 35,000 T cell genomes, went into each replicate PCR. The purified libraries were quantified using a Qubit 3.0 fluorometer, sized with a Bioanalyzer 2100, and then quantified again using the KAPA Library Quantification kit. Each immunoSEQ 96-well plate was sequenced on its own single-read 150-cycle Illumina NextSeq 550 flow cell. Concerning the study's data processing: Because only junctional sequences without quality scores were contained in the immunoSEQ output, filtering matching that applied to full-length reads could not be performed. To assign V/J genes and CDR3, sequences were annotated against IMGT germline references using PyIR, a Python wrapper for IgBLAST v1.9. Reads were removed for weak V/J assignments (E-value above 1e-6), missing CDR3, stop codons, out-of-frame junctions, or ambiguous translated residues. A V3J clonotype was defined by an identical inferred V gene, J gene, and CDR3 amino acid sequence. To compute the percentage overlap between repertoires, the number of shared unique clonotypes was divided by the size of the smaller repertoire. Three approaches were used to assess repertoire richness: RTK rarefaction, the Chao1 estimator, and Recon v2.1 estimates of unobserved clonotypes. Generation probabilities for all TCRbeta clonotypes obtained by the gDNA method from several donors were computed using OLGA. The clones in this table, taken by TCRdb from immuneACCESS, are in-frame only. Not every clone is retained; where verified, under half of the shortfall comes from an unresolved V gene, and the cause of the rest is unknown. That table gives V, J and clone size, and the DNA gave D and trimming. Within this sample are around 2.1 million clones, with approximately 94% of them counted one time only. Around 1.7% of the sample is held by the ten biggest clonotypes.

For the CD8 naive samples, CD45RO-negative cells were positively selected for CCR7, yielding a CD45RA+CCR7+ population from which TemRA cells were excluded. Healthy HIV-negative adults with no recently reported acute infections or vaccinations were included as donors. Only Caucasian adults living in Nashville, Tennessee, USA were represented among the donors. Blood was obtained by leukapheresis, after which PBMCs were separated by Ficoll-Histopaque density gradient centrifugation and cryopreserved in liquid nitrogen vapor phase. Analytical flow cytometry was used to check the purity and quantity of every magnetically sorted T cell population. Genomic DNA was isolated from each sorted fraction and quantified by UV absorbance on a Nanodrop 2000c.

Specimen: naive CD8+ T cells from PBMCs. Reading the label with the study, this specimen's cell subset or site is: CD45RA+CCR7+. The receptor comes from a man between 18 and 35 years old in good health. Some clones in this sample may be carry-over from other donors' samples. Recombination joined TRBV10-2 with TRBJ1-5; D gene: possibly TRBD1, on 5 matching bases. The DNA sequence follows: TGCGCCAGCAGTGAGGGGGGGGGATGGCAGCCCCAGCATTTT. Its protein is CASSEGGGWQPQHF.